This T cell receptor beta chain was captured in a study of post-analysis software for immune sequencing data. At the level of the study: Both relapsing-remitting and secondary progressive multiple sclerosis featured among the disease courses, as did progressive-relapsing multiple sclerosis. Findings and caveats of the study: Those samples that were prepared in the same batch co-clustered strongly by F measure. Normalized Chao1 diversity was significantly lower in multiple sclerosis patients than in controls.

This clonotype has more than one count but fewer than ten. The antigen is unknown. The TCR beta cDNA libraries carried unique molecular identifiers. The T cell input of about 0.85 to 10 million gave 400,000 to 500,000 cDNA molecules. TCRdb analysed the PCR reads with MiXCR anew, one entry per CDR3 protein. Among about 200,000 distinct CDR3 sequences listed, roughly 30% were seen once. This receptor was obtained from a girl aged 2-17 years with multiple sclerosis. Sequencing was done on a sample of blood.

As DNA, the CDR3 is TGCAGTGCACCGGGGACAGGGAAAAGTCAGCCCCAGCATTTT. Residues: CSAPGTGKSQPQHF. The genes are TRBV20-1 and TRBJ1-5; 9 bases line up with TRBD1. Germline CDR1 DFQATT, CDR2 SNEGSKA (reference sequence). V shed 6 bases and J 6 bases; nucleotides not matched to a gene: 9. The CDR3 totals 14 residues.